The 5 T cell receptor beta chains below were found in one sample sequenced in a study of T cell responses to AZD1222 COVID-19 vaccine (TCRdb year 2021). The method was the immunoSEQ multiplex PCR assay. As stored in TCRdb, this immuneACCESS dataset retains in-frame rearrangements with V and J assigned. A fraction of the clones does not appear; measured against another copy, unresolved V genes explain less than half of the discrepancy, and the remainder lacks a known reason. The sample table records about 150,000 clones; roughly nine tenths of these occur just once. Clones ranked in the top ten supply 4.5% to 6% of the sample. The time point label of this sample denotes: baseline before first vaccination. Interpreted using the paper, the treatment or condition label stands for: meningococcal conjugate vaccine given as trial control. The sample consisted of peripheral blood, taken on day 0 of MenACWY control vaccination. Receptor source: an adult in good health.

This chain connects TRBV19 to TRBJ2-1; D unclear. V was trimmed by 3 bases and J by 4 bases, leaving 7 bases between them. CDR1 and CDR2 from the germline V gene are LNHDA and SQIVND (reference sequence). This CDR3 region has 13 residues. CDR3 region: CASSMFVYNEQFF. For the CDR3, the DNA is TGTGCCAGTAGTATGTTCGTGTACAATGAGCAGTTCTTC. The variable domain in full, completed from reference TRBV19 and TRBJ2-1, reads DGGITQSPKYLFRKEGQNVTLSCEQNLNHDAMYWYRQDPGQGLRLIYYSQIVNDFQKGDIAEGYSVSREKKESFPLTVTSAQKNPTAFYLCASSMFVYNEQFFGPGTRLTVL.

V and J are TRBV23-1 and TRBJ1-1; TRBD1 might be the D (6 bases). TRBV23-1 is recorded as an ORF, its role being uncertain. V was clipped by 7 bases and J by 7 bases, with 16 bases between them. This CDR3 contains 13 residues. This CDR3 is CASKTGAFVEAFF. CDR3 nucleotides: TGCGCCAGCAAGACGGGGGCCTTCGTTGAAGCTTTCTTT.

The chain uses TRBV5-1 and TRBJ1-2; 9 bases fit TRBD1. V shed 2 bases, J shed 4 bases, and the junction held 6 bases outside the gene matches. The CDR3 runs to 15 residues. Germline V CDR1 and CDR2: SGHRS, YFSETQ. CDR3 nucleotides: TGCGCCAGCAGCTTAACAGGGGGCGCCGTCTATGGCTACACCTTC. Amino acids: CASSLTGGAVYGYTF. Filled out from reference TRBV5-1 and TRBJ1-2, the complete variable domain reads KAGVTQTPRYLIKTRGQQVTLSCSPISGHRSVSWYQQTPGQGLQFLFEYFSETQRNKGNFPGRFSGRQFSNSRSEMNVSTLELGDSALYLCASSLTGGAVYGYTFGSGTRLTVV.

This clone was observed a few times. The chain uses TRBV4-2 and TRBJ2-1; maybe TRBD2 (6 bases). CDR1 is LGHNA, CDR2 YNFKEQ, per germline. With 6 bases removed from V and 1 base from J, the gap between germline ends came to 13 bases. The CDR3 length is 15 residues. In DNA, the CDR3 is TGTGCCAGCAGTACCCTCGGAGGGTCCTACAATGAGCAGTTCTTC. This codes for CASSTLGGSYNEQFF.

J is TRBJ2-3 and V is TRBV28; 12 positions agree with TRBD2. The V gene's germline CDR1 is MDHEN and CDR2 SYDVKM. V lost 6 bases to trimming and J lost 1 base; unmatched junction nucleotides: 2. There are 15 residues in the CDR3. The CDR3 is CASRTSGSGTDTQYF. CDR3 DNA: TGTGCCAGCAGGACTAGCGGGAGCGGCACAGATACGCAGTATTTT.